A selection of T cell receptor beta chains follows, all from one sample in a study of T cells after yellow fever vaccination. TCRdb ran MiXCR on the 5' RACE reads and lists one entry per CDR3 protein. This table holds about 350,000 distinct CDR3 sequences, approximately 4% found once. Sequencing used PBMCs, obtained 5 days after the yellow fever booster vaccination. All receptors derive from a man younger than 30 who received the YFV17D yellow fever vaccine. Each CDR3 is given with its conserved first and last residue. A D gene is named only where the DNA matches it firmly. A clone size is listed for some rows: how often the clone was seen (once, few, many), or a class if it is expanded.

size: many
V: TRBV27
D: .
J: TRBJ1-5
CDR3: CASSLKGRDQPQHF
DNA: TGTGCCAGCAGTTTAAAAGGGAGGGATCAGCCCCAGCATTTT

size: .
V: TRBV3-1
D: TRBD2
J: TRBJ2-6
CDR3: CASSQEGLRGGPGSGANVLTF
DNA: TGTGCCAGCAGCCAGGAAGGGTTGCGCGGGGGGCCAGGATCTGGGGCCAACGTCCTGACTTTC

size: many
V: TRBV6-6
D: TRBD1
J: TRBJ1-5
CDR3: CASSPQGAWGNQPQHF
DNA: TGTGCCAGCAGCCCCCAGGGGGCTTGGGGCAATCAGCCCCAGCATTTT

size: many
V: TRBV20-1
D: .
J: TRBJ1-1
CDR3: CSARPGRTNTEAFF
DNA: TGCAGTGCTAGACCGGGACGTACGAACACTGAAGCTTTCTTT

size: many
V: TRBV29-1
D: .
J: TRBJ1-1
CDR3: CSGILAGSEAFF
DNA: TGCAGCGGAATACTGGCAGGGTCTGAAGCTTTCTTT

size: few
V: TRBV30
D: TRBD1
J: TRBJ2-3
CDR3: CACSQGAGSPTDTQYF
DNA: TGTGCCTGCTCCCAGGGGGCGGGGAGTCCAACAGATACGCAGTATTTT

size: many
V: TRBV7-2
D: .
J: TRBJ2-5
CDR3: CASSLFLRGEETQYF
DNA: TGTGCCAGCAGCTTATTCCTTAGGGGTGAAGAGACCCAGTACTTC

size: few
V: TRBV7-6
D: TRBD2
J: TRBJ2-2
CDR3: CASSPGLAGDRELFF
DNA: TGTGCCAGCAGCCCCGGACTAGCGGGGGATCGGGAGCTGTTTTTT

size: few
V: TRBV6-6
D: .
J: TRBJ1-1
CDR3: CASSYSANQGTEAFF
DNA: TGTGCCAGCAGTTACTCGGCTAATCAGGGCACTGAAGCTTTCTTT

size: few
V: TRBV21-1
D: .
J: TRBJ2-3
CDR3: CASSKRPTSDKGNAGGPGDTQYF
DNA: TGTGCCAGCAGCAAACGACCCACGTCGGACAAGGGAAATGCGGGGGGGCCCGGAGATACGCAGTATTTT

size: few
V: TRBV27
D: .
J: TRBJ1-5
CDR3: CASSSTLRGSNQPQHF
DNA: TGTGCCAGCAGTTCAACTCTCAGGGGTAGCAATCAGCCCCAGCATTTT